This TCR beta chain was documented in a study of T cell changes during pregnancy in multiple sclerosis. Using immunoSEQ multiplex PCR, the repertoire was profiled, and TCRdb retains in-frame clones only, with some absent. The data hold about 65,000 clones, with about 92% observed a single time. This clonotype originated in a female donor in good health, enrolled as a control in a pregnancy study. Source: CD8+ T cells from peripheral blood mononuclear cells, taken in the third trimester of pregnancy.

In nucleotides, the CDR3 is TGCGCCAGCAGCCAAGTAACCGGACTGAGTTCACCCCTCCACTTT. Translation: CASSQVTGLSSPLHF. The rearrangement joins TRBV4-3 to TRBJ1-6; D gene ambiguous. Germline CDR1 LGHNA, CDR2 YSLEER. Trimming removed 1 base from V and 9 bases from J, with 13 bases in between. There are 15 residues in the CDR3.